Presented here are 13 T cell receptor beta chains from one specimen sequenced in a study of blood T cells in healthy people across ages (dated by TCRdb to 2014 to 2015). Libraries came from 5' RACE. The instrument was an Illumina HiSeq 2500. A second PCR of about 7 to 12 cycles was performed with a sample-barcoded 5' primer and a J-beta primer mix. In TCRdb, the public reads were trimmed at Q25 with fastp and aligned with MiXCR, with productive beta chains retained. Each entry is one CDR3 protein sequence, shown with its most common DNA and genes. This sample gives about 1.5 million distinct CDR3 sequences in total; roughly two fifths of them show up just once. The ten top clones hold over 3.5% of the sample. The sequencing sample was made of blood. The receptors originated from a woman in her late teens or twenties in good health.

In its sample, this clonotype was seen a few times. This chain connects TRBV25-1 to TRBJ2-5; 11 bases map to TRBD2. The CDR3 sequence is 17 residues long. Germline CDR1 MGHDK, CDR2 SYGVNS. The V and J ends lost 4 bases and 2 bases, in that order; junction bases with no gene match: 9. DNA of the CDR3: TGTGCCAGCAGTGCACTAGCGGGGGACCGAAAACAAGAGACCCAGTACTTC. Translation: CASSALAGDRKQETQYF. The full variable domain, in which reference TRBV25-1 and TRBJ2-5 provide the parts outside the CDR3, is EADIYQTPRYLVIGTGKKITLECSQTMGHDKMYWYQQDPGMELHLIHYSYGVNSTEKGDLSSESTVSRIRTEHFPLTLESARPSHTSQYLCASSALAGDRKQETQYFGPGTRLLVL.

In this sample, this clonotype turned up a few times. This chain links TRBV7-9 with TRBJ2-5; D is tentatively TRBD1 or TRBD2 (6 bases each). The DNA end favors TRBJ2-7, so the J call may be wrong. The CDR3 extends over 14 amino acids. CDR1 and CDR2 from the germline V gene are SEHNR and FQNEAQ (reference sequence). The CDR3 coding sequence is TGTGCCAGCAGCGAGGGGGGCACCCGTTACGAGCAGTACTTC. Protein sequence: CASSEGGTRYEQYF.

The chain is built from TRBV30 and TRBJ1-2; D is unresolved. The germline V gene has CDR1 GTSNPN and CDR2 SVGIG (reference sequence). The V end was cut by 3 bases, the J end by 7 bases, with 15 bases between. The CDR3 totals 13 residues. CDR3 region: CAWRAVGSRGYTF. CDR3 sequence (DNA): TGTGCCTGGAGGGCGGTTGGGAGTCGTGGCTACACCTTC.

This rearrangement joins TRBV11-2 to TRBJ2-1; maybe TRBD1 (6 bases). Germline values: CDR1 SGHAT, CDR2 FQNNGV. This CDR3 spans 17 amino acids. Trimming took 0 bases from V and 6 from J, leaving 18 bases between them. The CDR3 sequence: CASSLDPTGAGFNEQFF. CDR3 sequence (DNA): TGTGCCAGCAGCTTAGACCCGACAGGCGCCGGCTTCAATGAGCAGTTCTTC.

The rearrangement links TRBV15 to TRBJ2-7; no clear D gene. Germline V gives CDR1 LNHNV, CDR2 YYDKDF (reference sequence). This CDR3 has 14 amino acids. The V end was cut by 4 bases, the J end by 7 bases, with 17 bases between. The CDR3 protein is CATSKGLGFSEQYF. DNA of the CDR3: TGTGCCACCAGCAAGGGTCTCGGATTTTCGGAGCAGTACTTC.

The chain uses TRBV11-2 and TRBJ2-1, with TRBD2 as a possible D gene (6 bases). The CDR3 runs to 16 residues. The V end was cut by 1 base, the J end by 4 bases, with 14 bases between. Germline V gene data show CDR1 as SGHAT and CDR2 as FQNNGV. The CDR3 DNA reads as TGTGCCAGCAGCTTAGCCGGGGGTGGAGGGTACAATGAGCAGTTCTTC. Protein sequence: CASSLAGGGGYNEQFF.

The chain carries TRBV7-2 and TRBJ2-5; D unresolved. The end of the DNA is better explained by TRBJ2-7, so the J call may be wrong. The CDR3 extends over 14 amino acids. The germline CDR1 and CDR2 sequences are SGHTA and FQGNSA. CDR3 bases: TGTGCCAGCAGCGTAGGCTGGAACTCCTACGAGCAGTACTTC. Translation gives CASSVGWNSYEQYF.

The chain recombines TRBV12-3 or TRBV12-4 with TRBJ2-5, with 7 bases lining up with TRBD2. CDR3 length: 12 residues. V was clipped by 7 bases and J by 11 bases; unmatched bases: 10. The CDR3 is CASIGITREQYF. CDR3 in DNA: TGTGCCAGCATCGGTATCACGCGGGAGCAGTACTTC.

V is TRBV25-1 and J is TRBJ2-6, with 7 bases matching TRBD1. V lost 3 bases, J lost 2 bases, and 16 bases stayed unmatched. CDR3 length: 20 amino acids. CDR1 and CDR2 (germline): MGHDK, SYGVNS. The chain's CDR3 is CASSEWDPGQGVTGANVLTF. CDR3 DNA: TGTGCCAGCAGTGAGTGGGATCCCGGGCAGGGGGTAACTGGGGCCAACGTCCTGACTTTC.

Points on this clonotype: The junction departs from germline at one end; a sequencing error may be responsible. The CDR3 loop reads CSASTRGSGQPLHF. Written as DNA, the CDR3 is TGCAGTGCTAGTACCCGGGGTTCAGGGCAGCCCCTGCATTTT. The chain carries TRBV20-1 and TRBJ1-5, with a tentative D call TRBD1 (5 bases). CDR3 length: 14 residues. In germline, CDR1 is DFQATT, CDR2 SNEGSKA (reference sequence).

This rearrangement joins TRBV4-2 to TRBJ2-1; D may be TRBD2 (6 bases). In germline, CDR1 is LGHNA, CDR2 YNFKEQ. This CDR3 has 16 amino acids. Trimming pared 4 bases from V and 10 bases from J, leaving 23 bases between. CDR3 nucleotide sequence: TGTGCCAGCAGCCGATACCGGGACTCCCGTCCCTACGAGCAGTTCTTC. Amino acids: CASSRYRDSRPYEQFF.

Worth noting for this clonotype: A much more abundant neighbour one base away suggests this may be a read error. The V gene is TRBV7-2, the J gene TRBJ2-1; no definite D call. The CDR3 contains 12 residues. Trimming shortened V by 5 bases and J by 13 bases, and 15 bases separated the two germline ends. Germline assignment: CDR1 SGHTA and CDR2 FQGNSA. DNA of the CDR3: TGTGCCAGCAGCCAGTACCAAGAGACCCAGTTCTTC. Encoded protein: CASSQYQETQFF.

This clonotype was recorded only once. The chain recombines TRBV7-9 with TRBJ1-1; tentative D call: TRBD1 (5 bases). This CDR3 contains 11 residues. Trimming pared 3 bases from V and 11 bases from J, leaving 10 bases between. Germline values: CDR1 SEHNR, CDR2 FQNEAQ (reference sequence). The CDR3 DNA is TGTGCCAGCAGCTTCCTGGGGGATGCTTTCTTT. Amino acid sequence: CASSFLGDAFF.